This TCR beta chain originates from a study of T-cell memory formation after mild COVID-19. The germline V and J ends were trimmed by 4 bases and 1 base, with 19 bases remaining between them. Germline V gene sequence: CDR1 SGHAT, CDR2 FQNNGV. The CDR3 has 17 residues. TCRdb reprocessed the 5' RACE reads via MiXCR and lists one record per CDR3 protein. Here the sample spans hundreds of thousands of distinct CDR3 sequences, 20% being singletons. This clonotype was seen a few times. The receptor comes from an adult woman who had mild COVID-19 (a few samples of this study predate the infection). Cell type and time point are not known. This rearrangement joins TRBV11-2 to TRBJ1-2; D might be TRBD1 (6 bases). The material sequenced was PBMCs or a T cell subset sorted from them (not recorded which). The CDR3 region is CASSSPTGTRINYGYTF. For the CDR3, the DNA is TGTGCCAGCAGCTCTCCAACCGGGACAAGGATTAACTATGGCTACACCTTC.